A selection of T cell receptor beta chains follows, all from one sample in a study of identical twins. Via MiXCR, TCRdb re-called the 5' RACE reads, giving one row per CDR3 protein. The sample has roughly 750,000 distinct CDR3 sequences, around 20% seen once; the top ten hold about 4.5%. Separately, the same data were catalogued under a study of T cells expressing NK-cell markers.

The sample consisted of PBMCs. The source of these receptors is a woman aged 18-30 years in good health. The conserved cysteine and the conserved F or W are not part of the CDR3 here.

j_call,cdr3_length,v_call,cdr3_aa
TRBJ2-2,14,TRBV6-1,ASSALTDPNTGELF
TRBJ2-1,20,TRBV15,ATSRDYSDTHSTSGPGDEQF
TRBJ1-1,13,TRBV20-1,SASHSGTGNTEAF
TRBJ2-7,12,TRBV18,ASSPLGGIYEQY
TRBJ2-7,10,TRBV20-1,SAPGTSREQY
TRBJ2-7,14,TRBV6-5,ASSYGGGGPSYEQY
TRBJ2-7,9,TRBV29-1,SVGGGYEQY
TRBJ2-7,18,TRBV11-1,ASSPFPGQGVLRDPYEQY
TRBJ2-2,13,TRBV10-1,ASSEGRVEAGELF
TRBJ1-2,12,TRBV5-1,ASSPTTVNYGYT
TRBJ2-7,14,TRBV6-1,ASRPPTSGSTYEQY
TRBJ2-1,13,TRBV29-1,SVNTGQGIGNEQF
TRBJ1-1,9,TRBV7-2,ASSLVGLAF
TRBJ2-5,12,TRBV5-1,ASSPGVVAETQY
TRBJ2-3,12,TRBV12-3/TRBV12-4,ASSGLAGRDTQY
TRBJ2-3,9,TRBV10-2,ASSERGTQY
TRBJ2-2,13,TRBV7-9,ASSFRDSSTGELF
TRBJ1-1,12,TRBV5-1,ASSPVGTGIEAF
TRBJ2-5,13,TRBV5-5,ASSDTRQGGETQY
TRBJ2-2,12,TRBV7-9,ASGGQGSTGELF
TRBJ2-5,14,TRBV7-9,ASSSRGRRPQETQY
TRBJ2-1,14,TRBV4-3,ASSPRGSGSGDEQF
TRBJ2-5,12,TRBV5-1,ASSQTQGHETQY
TRBJ2-3,13,TRBV9,ASSVGTSITDTQY
TRBJ1-1,11,TRBV7-2,ASSLGYNTEAF
TRBJ2-1,13,TRBV7-2,ASSPWGSSYNEQF
TRBJ2-3,13,TRBV6-1,ATFGVVLGTDTQY
TRBJ2-2,17,TRBV7-8,ASSLSASGRKRNTGELF
TRBJ2-7,12,TRBV7-6,ASSRITGTNEQY
TRBJ2-7,12,TRBV5-1,ASSGRDRVREQY
TRBJ2-5,15,TRBV12-5,ASGSDQGVWGRETQY
TRBJ2-7,13,TRBV7-2,ASSLGGSKVYEQY
TRBJ2-1,11,TRBV29-1,SVGERSYNEQF
TRBJ2-3,11,TRBV5-1,ASSLAGGRTQY
TRBJ1-1,13,TRBV5-1,ASKLGYIGDTEAF
TRBJ2-2,9,TRBV7-2,ASSLARELF
TRBJ2-7,13,TRBV27,ASQSAGQGAYEQY
TRBJ2-7,12,TRBV3-1,ASSHLAGMPEQY
TRBJ2-2,11,TRBV6-2/TRBV6-3,ASSTLGFWELF
TRBJ2-3,10,TRBV10-3,AISEVTDTQY
TRBJ2-7,12,TRBV7-2,ASSSGQVTYEQY
TRBJ2-5,12,TRBV20-1,SAFEREGGETQY
TRBJ2-1,12,TRBV7-9,ASDLGGQLNEQF
TRBJ2-7,13,TRBV7-2,ASSLVGAQPYEQY
TRBJ1-6,11,TRBV20-1,SARGTPDSPLH
TRBJ2-7,11,TRBV27,ATKVQGSYEQY
TRBJ1-5,11,TRBV5-5,ASSRDSHQPQH
TRBJ2-7,14,TRBV7-9,ASSSIGTSGIYEQY
TRBJ2-5,12,TRBV12-3/TRBV12-4,ASSTRGTQETQY
TRBJ2-5,11,TRBV3-1,ASSHTGVETQY
TRBJ2-3,13,TRBV12-3/TRBV12-4,ASRGTSGGSDTQY
TRBJ1-1,10,TRBV11-2,ASSFAGAEAF